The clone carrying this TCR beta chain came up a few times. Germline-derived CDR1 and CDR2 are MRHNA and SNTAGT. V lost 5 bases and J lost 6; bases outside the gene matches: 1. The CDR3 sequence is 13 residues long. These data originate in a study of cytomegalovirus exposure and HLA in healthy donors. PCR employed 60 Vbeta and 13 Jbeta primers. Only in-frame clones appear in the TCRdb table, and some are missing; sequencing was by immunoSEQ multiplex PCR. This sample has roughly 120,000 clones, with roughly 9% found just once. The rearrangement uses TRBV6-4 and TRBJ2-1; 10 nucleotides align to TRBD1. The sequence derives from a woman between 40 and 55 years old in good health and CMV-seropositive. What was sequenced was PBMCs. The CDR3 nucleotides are TGTGCCAGCAGTAGGACAGGGGGCAATGAGCAGTTCTTC. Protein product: CASSRTGGNEQFF.